This TCR beta chain is from a study of naive CD8 T cells in extremely preterm neonates. The CDR3 is 16 residues long. V was cut by 2 bases and J by 0 bases, with 11 bases left in between. The V gene's germline CDR1 is SGHTA and CDR2 FQGNSA. Generated by immunoSEQ multiplex PCR, the TCRdb table keeps only in-frame clones and is missing some. The sample holds fewer than 5,000 clones, 95% to 98% seen once. Sequencing was performed on naive CD8+ T cells from blood. The chain recombines TRBV7-2 with TRBJ1-3; D is uncertain. The sequence was obtained from a human donor in good health. This CDR3 reads CASSLRRLSSGNTIYF. CDR3 DNA: TGTGCCAGCAGCTTACGGCGACTGAGCTCTGGAAACACCATATATTTT.